The 5 T cell receptor beta chains below come from one sample, sequenced in a study of vaccination and CD4 T cells after COVID-19. Sequencing of cultured CD4+ T cell DNA used the Oncomine TCR Beta short-read assay. TCRdb passed the PCR reads through MiXCR, listing each CDR3 protein once. Among 20,000 or so distinct CDR3 sequences listed, less than 50% were seen once. The antigens of these receptors remain unknown. Treatment reported: roughly ten-day PBMC culture with coronavirus spike peptide pools or control peptides (ViraFEST assay). Material for sequencing was CD4+ T cells from blood, cultured in vitro. The receptors originated from a human donor who had recovered from COVID-19.

This chain connects TRBV6-2 or TRBV6-3 to TRBJ2-2, with unresolved D. Between the trimmed V and J ends, which lost 3 bases and 4 bases, there was a span of 9 bases. The CDR3 loop spans 14 amino acids. Germline V lookup: CDR1 MNHEY, CDR2 SVGEGT. The CDR3 loop is CASSYSGGTGELFF. As DNA, the CDR3 is TGTGCCAGCAGTTATTCGGGTGGCACCGGGGAGCTGTTTTTT.

This clonotype showed up just a few times. The chain couples TRBV6-1 to TRBJ1-2; D gene ambiguous. V was cut by 5 bases and J by 7 bases, with 11 bases left in between. Germline lookup yields CDR1 MNHNS and CDR2 SASEGT. There are 12 residues in the CDR3. The CDR3 here is CASSRRGFGYTF. As DNA, the CDR3 is TGTGCCAGCAGTCGTCGTGGGTTTGGCTACACCTTC.

The J gene is TRBJ2-7, the V gene TRBV11-2; D assignment may be TRBD1 or TRBD2 (6 bases each). Germline CDR1 reads SGHAT; CDR2 reads FQNNGV. CDR3 length equals 16 residues. V lost 5 bases to trimming and J lost 0 bases, with 17 bases between them. The CDR3 here is CASSPLGGRSSYEQYF. Written as DNA, the CDR3 is TGTGCCAGCAGCCCCCTCGGGGGCAGGAGCTCCTACGAGCAGTACTTC.

This chain joins TRBV28 and TRBJ1-1; no clear D. This CDR3 region has 13 residues. Germline values: CDR1 MDHEN, CDR2 SYDVKM. V dropped 5 bases and J dropped 0 bases, with 7 bases sitting between them. As DNA, the CDR3 is TGTGCCAGCAGTGAGCTACTGAACACTGAAGCTTTCTTT. It translates to CASSELLNTEAFF.

The genes are TRBV19 and TRBJ1-2, with D unresolved. V gave up 6 bases and J gave up 4 bases, with 12 bases separating them. Germline V CDR1 and CDR2: LNHDA, SQIVND (reference sequence). The CDR3 contains 13 residues. CDR3 protein: CASRDLRGYGYTF. CDR3 sequence (DNA): TGTGCCAGTAGGGACTTACGTGGCTATGGCTACACCTTC.